This passage covers 5 T cell receptor beta chains from one sample sequenced in a study of blood T cell repertoires in COVID-19. Assay: immunoSEQ multiplex PCR; the TCRdb copy retains only in-frame clones and omits some. The table shows some 300,000 clones, with less than 90% occurring only once. The sample consisted of peripheral blood. These TCRs come from a woman between 65 and 79 years old with COVID-19, enrolled during active disease.

The rearrangement joins TRBV29-1 to TRBJ2-3; TRBD2 agrees at 10 bases. The germline V gene has CDR1 SQVTM and CDR2 ANQGSEA. The CDR3 loop spans 15 amino acids. The junction had 6 bases not matched to a gene; V was cut back by 6 bases and J by 0 bases. The CDR3 region is CSVTGTSVSTDTQYF. CDR3 nucleotide sequence: TGCAGCGTCACCGGGACTAGCGTTAGCACAGATACGCAGTATTTT.

The gene calls are TRBV7-2 and TRBJ1-6, with a tentative D call TRBD1 (5 bases). This CDR3 comprises 13 residues. Between the trimmed V and J ends, which lost 2 bases and 14 bases, there was a span of 13 bases. Per the germline V gene, CDR1 is SGHTA and CDR2 is FQGNSA. In DNA form, the CDR3 reads TGTGCCAGCAGCTTAAATTGGTCAGGGTCCCTCCACTTT. Its translation: CASSLNWSGSLHF.

The chain employs TRBV7-9 and TRBJ1-1, with D unresolved. The V end was cut by 3 bases, the J end by 3 bases, with 8 bases between. CDR1 is SEHNR, CDR2 FQNEAQ, per germline (reference sequence). CDR3 size: 13 residues. CDR3 sequence: CASSFVSDTEAFF. The CDR3 DNA reads as TGTGCCAGCAGCTTCGTTTCGGACACTGAAGCTTTCTTT.

The chain uses TRBV6-2 or TRBV6-3 and TRBJ1-1; D not resolved. Germline V gene lookup returns CDR1 MNHEY and CDR2 SVGEGT. This CDR3 spans 12 amino acids. Trimming removed 6 bases from V and 7 bases from J, with 12 bases in between. CDR3 in DNA: TGTGCCAGCAGCCGGGAGGAGAGTGAAGCTTTCTTT. This sequence encodes CASSREESEAFF.

The V gene is TRBV7-6, the J gene TRBJ2-7; 9 bases fit TRBD2. The CDR3 runs to 15 residues. With V trimmed by 4 bases and J by 4 bases, 8 bases remained unmatched. CDR1 and CDR2 from the germline V gene are SGHVS and FNYEAQ. The CDR3 sequence: CASSSKAGGFYEQYF. CDR3 sequence (DNA): TGTGCCAGCAGCTCCAAAGCGGGGGGATTTTACGAGCAGTACTTC.